The present TCR beta chain was sequenced within a study of siplizumab effects on memory and regulatory T cells. Coculturing of the mixed lymphocyte reaction cells was performed at 37°C for 6 days. Generated by immunoSEQ multiplex PCR, the TCRdb table keeps only in-frame clones and is missing some. The sample yields 13,000 or so clones, almost 40% seen once. This clone counts as medium-sized. Its antigen is as yet unknown. Trimming stripped 5 bases from V and 2 bases from J, with 14 bases between. The CDR3 sequence is 15 residues long. Germline V gene data show CDR1 as SGHTA and CDR2 as FQGTGA. The chain uses TRBV7-3 and TRBJ2-3; weak D call: TRBD2 (6 bases). Input material: CFSE-low (dividing) CD8+ T cells sorted from an allogeneic mixed lymphocyte reaction. The receptor was isolated from a human donor in good health; the cells came from an allogeneic mixed lymphocyte reaction. CDR3 in amino acids: CASSPGVSNTDTQYF. CDR3 sequence (DNA): TGTGCCAGCAGCCCGGGGGTTTCTAACACAGATACGCAGTATTTT. Full variable domain (missing parts from reference TRBV7-3 and TRBJ2-3): GAGVSQTPSNKVTEKGKYVELRCDPISGHTALYWYRQSLGQGPEFLIYFQGTGAADDSGLPNDRFFAVRPEGSVSTLKIQRTERGDSAVYLCASSPGVSNTDTQYFGPGTRLTVL.